These 18 T cell receptor beta chains originate from one sample sequenced in a study of blood T cells in healthy people across ages (dated by TCRdb to the mid-2010s). The receptor library was made with 5' RACE. The sample was run on an Illumina HiSeq 2500. A second PCR of about 6 to 12 cycles was performed with a sample-barcoded 5' primer and a J-beta primer mix. The raw public reads went through TCRdb reprocessing: fastp at Q25, MiXCR clone calling, in-frame beta chains kept. Identical CDR3 proteins give one entry, which carries the most common genes and DNA. Here the sample has roughly 720,000 distinct CDR3 sequences; 40% to 65% occur a single time. Of the sample, around 41% falls within the top ten clones. Sequencing was carried out using blood. These receptors were obtained from a man older than 75 in good health.

This sequence joins TRBV28 and TRBJ2-3; 7 nucleotides line up with TRBD2. The V segment lost 7 bases and the J segment 8 bases; nucleotides outside the gene matches: 9. Germline V gives CDR1 MDHEN, CDR2 SYDVKM. The CDR3 covers 13 residues. CDR3 sequence: CASTPQWGGTQYF. DNA for the CDR3: TGTGCCAGCACCCCACAGTGGGGGGGTACGCAGTATTTT.

The chain has TRBV27 and TRBJ2-7; 7 bases line up with TRBD2. Unmatched junction bases numbered 9, after V lost 10 bases and J lost 3 bases. From germline, CDR1 is MNHEY and CDR2 SMNVEV (reference sequence). The CDR3 totals 13 residues. The CDR3 sequence: CATARSGNYEQYF. The CDR3 region has the DNA TGTGCCACCGCGAGGAGCGGGAACTACGAGCAGTACTTC.

The V call is TRBV3-1, the J call TRBJ2-7, with 7 bases that match TRBD2. The CDR3 totals 15 residues. The junction had 5 bases not matched to a gene; V was cut back by 1 base and J by 2 bases. CDR1 LGHDT and CDR2 YNNKEL come from the germline V gene (reference sequence). CDR3 loop: CASSQVASGAYEQYF. For the CDR3, the DNA is TGTGCCAGCAGCCAAGTTGCTAGCGGAGCCTACGAGCAGTACTTC.

This chain links TRBV5-1 with TRBJ2-5; D not resolved. Germline V gives CDR1 SGHRS, CDR2 YFSETQ. Trimming stripped 5 bases from V and 3 bases from J, with 8 bases between. The CDR3 extends over 12 amino acids. The CDR3 region is CASRPEKETQYF. The CDR3 DNA sequence: TGCGCCAGCAGGCCGGAAAAAGAGACCCAGTACTTC.

In this sample, this clonotype turned up a few times. CDR3 coding DNA: TGCAGTGCTAGAGGTCTGACTAGCGGTAGCACAGATACGCAGTATTTT. Encoded protein: CSARGLTSGSTDTQYF. This chain connects TRBV20-1 to TRBJ2-3; the match to TRBD2 covers 9 bases. Germline trimming cut 1 base from V and 0 bases from J; bases unmatched to any gene: 5. The V gene's germline CDR1 is DFQATT and CDR2 SNEGSKA (reference sequence). This CDR3 contains 16 residues.

This clonotype was observed a few times. The rearrangement links TRBV3-1 to TRBJ2-7; D is undetermined. Germline V CDR1 and CDR2: LGHDT, YNNKEL (reference sequence). The CDR3 spans 16 residues. V gave up 0 bases and J gave up 2 bases, with 14 bases separating them. CDR3 coding DNA: TGTGCCAGCAGCCAAGATCTGGACGGCCTCCCCTACGAGCAGTACTTC. Its translation: CASSQDLDGLPYEQYF.

The chain is built from TRBV29-1 and TRBJ2-2, with a weak D call TRBD1 (5 bases). The CDR3 is made up of 14 amino acids. Trimming took off 7 bases at V and 0 bases at J, with 12 bases between the two ends. In germline, CDR1 is SQVTM, CDR2 ANQGSEA. The CDR3 DNA follows: TGCAGCGGGGCAGGGTACGCGAACACCGGGGAGCTGTTTTTT. Translating it yields CSGAGYANTGELFF.

J is TRBJ2-1 and V is TRBV7-3; the D is unclear. Looked up from germline, CDR1 is SGHTA and CDR2 is FQGTGA. The V gene lost 1 base and the J gene lost 9 bases, with 10 bases spanning the gap. CDR3 length: 13 amino acids. The CDR3, as DNA: TGTGCCAGCAGCTTAAACTTAGCCGGTGAGCAGTTCTTC. This encodes CASSLNLAGEQFF.

The chain employs TRBV24-1 and TRBJ2-5, with D perhaps matching TRBD2 (6 bases). Trimming left V 6 bases short and J 11 bases short, with 15 bases between. CDR1 and CDR2 (germline): KGHDR, SFDVKD. CDR3 length: 12 amino acids. DNA for the CDR3: TGTGCCACCAGTCTCGTCGGGGGTGAGCAGTACTTC. Translation gives CATSLVGGEQYF.

This chain links TRBV20-1 with TRBJ1-1; D gene uncertain. Trimming left V 5 bases short and J 1 base short, with 11 bases between. The CDR3 length is 13 residues. Per germline, CDR1 DFQATT and CDR2 SNEGSKA (reference sequence). The CDR3 nucleotides are TGCAGTGCTGGTCGGGTTGCGAACACTGAAGCTTTCTTT. Amino acid sequence: CSAGRVANTEAFF.

This rearrangement joins TRBV5-5 to TRBJ1-2; possibly TRBD1 for D (5 bases). This CDR3 comprises 16 residues. Germline lookup yields CDR1 SGHKS and CDR2 YYEKEE (reference sequence). V lost 3 bases and J lost 2, with 17 bases in between. CDR3 in amino acids: CASSSPKPTANYGYTF. The CDR3 DNA sequence: TGTGCCAGCAGCTCCCCTAAACCGACAGCGAACTATGGCTACACCTTC.

V usage is TRBV12-3 or TRBV12-4 and J usage is TRBJ2-4, with D possibly TRBD1 on 6 matching bases. The DNA end is a closer match to TRBJ2-7, so the J assignment may be wrong. This CDR3 is 13 amino acids long. The CDR3 bases are TGTGCCAGCAGTTGGGCAGGGGCCCACGAGCAGTACTTC. Its translation is CASSWAGAHEQYF.

The chain employs TRBV12-3 or TRBV12-4 and TRBJ2-3; weak D call: TRBD2 (5 bases). Trimming pared 5 bases from V and 2 bases from J, leaving 14 bases between. This CDR3 region has 15 residues. Here the CDR3 reads CASSPSGWATDTQYF. The CDR3 nucleotides are TGTGCCAGCAGTCCCAGCGGTTGGGCCACAGATACGCAGTATTTT.

The CDR3, as DNA: TGTGCCAGCAGCCAACTGAAGGCCTCATCTCTCGAGCAGTACTTC. This encodes CASSQLKASSLEQYF. The chain is built from TRBV14 and TRBJ2-4; D is unresolved. The assigned J gene may be wrong: the sequence end matches TRBJ2-7 better. Germline V gene lookup returns CDR1 SGHDN and CDR2 FVKESK. The CDR3 spans 15 residues.

The chain uses TRBV5-1 and TRBJ2-7; the D is unclear. Germline-derived CDR1 and CDR2 are SGHRS and YFSETQ. CDR3 length: 14 residues. Trimming pared 0 bases from V and 2 bases from J, leaving 9 bases between. CDR3 coding DNA: TGCGCCAGCAGCTTGGCTAGAATCCCCTACGAGCAGTACTTC. Amino acids: CASSLARIPYEQYF.

CDR3 loop: CSASDSRLAGDEQYF. The CDR3 DNA sequence: TGCAGTGCTAGTGACAGCCGGCTAGCGGGAGATGAGCAGTACTTC. This rearrangement joins TRBV20-1 to TRBJ2-5; TRBD2 matches 10 bases. After removal of 3 bases from V and 11 bases from J, the junction contained 15 bases not matched to a gene. CDR1 is DFQATT and CDR2 is SNEGSKA in the germline V gene (reference sequence). The CDR3 has 15 amino acids.

The genes are TRBV5-1 and TRBJ2-5; 9 bases align to TRBD2. Germline V gives CDR1 SGHRS, CDR2 YFSETQ. The CDR3 is 15 amino acids. Unmatched junction bases numbered 5, after V lost 3 bases and J lost 2 bases. Here the CDR3 reads CASSSAGGRQETQYF. In DNA, the CDR3 is TGCGCCAGCAGCTCAGCGGGAGGTAGACAAGAGACCCAGTACTTC.

Written as DNA, the CDR3 is TGTGCCAGCAGCCCCTTGAGGGGTTTCGCCGAGCAGTACTTC. This codes for CASSPLRGFAEQYF. This sequence joins TRBV12-3 or TRBV12-4 and TRBJ2-7; D may be TRBD1 or TRBD2 (5 bases each). The CDR3 contains 14 residues. Trimming removed 6 bases from V and 6 bases from J, with 18 bases in between.